This section outlines one T cell receptor (beta chain) sequence together with its context. Through a sample-barcoded 5' primer and a J-beta primer mix, a second PCR was run for about 6 to 11 cycles. TCRdb fed the 5' RACE reads into MiXCR, producing one record per CDR3 protein. The table has more than 700,000 distinct CDR3 sequences, about 53% seen once. The data stem from a study of blood T cells in healthy people across ages. Germline CDR1 MGHRA, CDR2 YSYEKL. The CDR3 is 15 residues long. Trimming cost V 3 bases and J 1 base, with 12 bases left between them. Isolated per sample were at least 6.5 million PBMCs.

The specimen sequenced was blood. The clonotype originates from a man older than 75 in good health. The rearrangement uses TRBV4-1 and TRBJ1-1, with a possible D match to TRBD1 (5 bases). In nucleotides, the CDR3 is TGCGCCAGCAGCCAGGGTGTGGGGCGGAACACTGAAGCTTTCTTT. Protein sequence: CASSQGVGRNTEAFF.